These T cell receptor beta chains were read from a single sample in a study of graft-versus-host responses after intestinal transplantation. Generated by immunoSEQ multiplex PCR, the TCRdb table keeps only in-frame clones and is missing some. This sample carries roughly 20,000 clones, more than 30% of them seen once, and the ten largest clones take about 0.9%. Sequences were derived from alloreactive CD4+ T cells from a mixed lymphocyte reaction culture, sampled before intestinal transplant. Source of these receptors: a human patient who received an intestinal transplant. Both conserved end residues are part of each CDR3. The D gene is left open where the match is weak. Clone size is shown for a subset of rows, as once, few, many or a class of expanded clone.

d_call	v_call	j_call	clone_size	cdr3_nt	cdr3_aa
.	TRBV7-9	TRBJ1-1	few	TGTGCCAGCAGCTTAGCAGGCAGGAACACTGAAGCTTTCTTT	CASSLAGRNTEAFF
.	TRBV29-1	TRBJ2-1	.	TGCAGCGTTGCAGGGGACGCAAGGGGTGAGCAGTTCTTC	CSVAGDARGEQFF
TRBD1	TRBV6-1	TRBJ2-7	few	TGTGCCAGCTCATCGGGACAGAGCCCCTACGAGCAGTACTTC	CASSSGQSPYEQYF
.	TRBV7-9	TRBJ2-7	medium-sized	TGTGCCAGCAGCGCCCATCGTGAGCAGTACTTC	CASSAHREQYF
.	TRBV18	TRBJ1-4	.	TGTGCCAGCTCACCTACGCAGGACCGTGAAAAACTGTTTTTT	CASSPTQDREKLFF
.	TRBV5-1	TRBJ2-3	.	TGCGCCAGCAGCTACTCCGACACCTTTGCAGATACGCAGTATTTT	CASSYSDTFADTQYF
.	TRBV21-1	TRBJ1-5	.	TGTGCCAGCAGAGTTTTGTTAGCTACATTGGATCATCAGCCCCAGCATTTT	CASRVLLATLDHQPQHF
.	TRBV5-1	TRBJ1-1	.	TGCGCCAGCAGCTTGGACCCCTTGGGGAGCATGAACACTGAAGCTTTCTTT	CASSLDPLGSMNTEAFF
TRBD1	TRBV15	TRBJ1-5	.	TGTGCCACCAGCAGGGTAAGGACAGGGGTAGGCCAGCCCCAGCATTTT	CATSRVRTGVGQPQHF
.	TRBV18	TRBJ2-6	few	TGTGCCAGCTCACTCGAGGTGGGGAGCACCAGGGCTGGGGCCAACGTCCTGACTTTC	CASSLEVGSTRAGANVLTF
.	TRBV15	TRBJ2-2	few	TGTGCCACCAGCAGAGTAACACGCCTGTCGGGGGAGCTGTTTTTT	CATSRVTRLSGELFF
.	TRBV5-1	TRBJ1-1	.	TGCGCCAGCAGCTTGGAGGGGCTGAACACTGAAGCTTTCTTT	CASSLEGLNTEAFF
.	TRBV7-2	TRBJ1-2	medium-sized	TGTGCCAGCAGCTTCCTCGGGACACGGAGCTATGGCTACACCTTC	CASSFLGTRSYGYTF
.	TRBV30	TRBJ2-3	.	TGTGCCTGGAGTGTCGGAGACCGCTCAACAGATACGCAGTATTTT	CAWSVGDRSTDTQYF
.	TRBV15	TRBJ2-3	once	TGTGCCACCAGCAGCGAGGGGCCCAACCAGTATTTT	CATSSEGPNQYF
.	TRBV21-1	TRBJ1-2	.	TGTGCCCCCAGGTTAGGGGGTGGCTACACCTTC	CAPRLGGGYTF
TRBD2	TRBV11-3	TRBJ2-7	.	TGTGCCAGCAGCCCGAACCCGGCGGGGGGTCACGAGCAGTACTTC	CASSPNPAGGHEQYF
.	TRBV6-5	TRBJ1-5	few	TGTGCCAGCAGTTATAATCAGCCCCAGCATTTT	CASSYNQPQHF
.	TRBV5-1	TRBJ1-1	.	TGCGCCAGCAGCTCTGGAGGGAGAACTGAAGCTTTCTTT	CASSSGGRTEAFF
.	TRBV19	TRBJ1-5	.	TGTGCCAGTAGTATTCAAGGCCGCGGTAGCAATCAGCCCCAGCATTTT	CASSIQGRGSNQPQHF
TRBD1	TRBV4-1	TRBJ2-4	few	TGCGCCAGCAGCCAAGCTTTTGCCGGTTGGACAGGGATAAACATTCAGTACTTC	CASSQAFAGWTGINIQYF
TRBD1	TRBV14	TRBJ1-2	.	TGTGCCAGCAGCCCGAGATCACAGGGGACGGATGGCTACACCTTC	CASSPRSQGTDGYTF
TRBD2	TRBV5-1	TRBJ2-1	medium-sized	TGCGCCAGCAGTGCGCGACGGACTAGCGGGGGGGCCGGGTACAATGAGCAGTTCTTC	CASSARRTSGGAGYNEQFF
.	TRBV6-6	TRBJ1-2	.	TGTGCCAGCAGGCCAGGTGGACGCCTGGCTTATGGCTACACCTTC	CASRPGGRLAYGYTF
.	TRBV30	TRBJ1-6	few	TGTGCCTGGAGTTTGTCGGCAAATTCACCCCTCCACTTT	CAWSLSANSPLHF
.	TRBV21-1	TRBJ1-5	few	TGTGCCAGCAGCGGGCCCTCTAGGGGACAGGGTCCAAATCAGCCCCAGCATTTT	CASSGPSRGQGPNQPQHF
TRBD1	TRBV6-6	TRBJ1-5	.	TGTGCCAGCAGGGGACAGGGACGAGTCCATCAGCCCCAGCATTTT	CASRGQGRVHQPQHF
.	TRBV6-1	TRBJ2-7	.	TGTGCCAGCAGTGGGGGGGTGGCAGGGACCCAGCAGTACTTC	CASSGGVAGTQQYF
.	TRBV2	TRBJ1-2	.	TGTGCCAGCAGCCCCGGACCGCAAAACTATGGCTACACCTTC	CASSPGPQNYGYTF
.	TRBV2	TRBJ1-1	once	TGTGCCAGCAGATCCGAAGGGCATGGGACTGAAGCTTTCTTT	CASRSEGHGTEAFF
.	TRBV5-5	TRBJ2-5	.	TGTGCCAGCAGCCGTATCACGGGACGGGTCCTTCAAGAGACCCAGTACTTC	CASSRITGRVLQETQYF
.	TRBV6-5	TRBJ1-2	.	TGTGCCAGCAGTTACTCCCAGGGACGCCTCGTCGGGGGCTACACCTTC	CASSYSQGRLVGGYTF
.	TRBV5-4	TRBJ2-7	.	TGTGCCAGCAGCTTGCTCGGCAGGACCTCCTACGAGCAGTACTTC	CASSLLGRTSYEQYF
TRBD1	TRBV11-1	TRBJ1-3	.	TGTGCCAGCAGCGCCGGGACAGTGTCTGGAAACACCATATATTTT	CASSAGTVSGNTIYF
.	TRBV5-4	TRBJ2-1	.	TGTGCCAGCAGCTTTCGGGATTACAATGAGCAGTTCTTC	CASSFRDYNEQFF
.	TRBV18	TRBJ1-6	few	TGTGCCAGCTCACCACGCAGGGATAATTCACCCCTCCACTTT	CASSPRRDNSPLHF
TRBD1	TRBV19	TRBJ1-3	.	TGTGCCAGTAGCCGGACGACCGGGACAGGGGAGACTACTGGAAACACCATATATTTT	CASSRTTGTGETTGNTIYF
.	TRBV6-5	TRBJ1-5	.	TGTGCCAGCCGCAGGGATGGCAATCAGCCCCAGCATTTT	CASRRDGNQPQHF
.	TRBV19	TRBJ1-2	.	TGTGCCAGTAGTCCCAACAGGGTAACCTTATCGGGCTACACCTTC	CASSPNRVTLSGYTF
.	TRBV18	TRBJ1-3	few	TGTGCCAGCTCACCACGGATAACAGGGCTTAAAGGAAACACCATATATTTT	CASSPRITGLKGNTIYF
TRBD2	TRBV6-4	TRBJ2-3	.	TGTGCCAGCAGTAGCGGGGGATCCACAGATACGCAGTATTTT	CASSSGGSTDTQYF
TRBD2	TRBV7-7	TRBJ2-3	few	TGTGCCAGCAGCTTGGGTGGGAGGGGCGATACGCAGTATTTT	CASSLGGRGDTQYF
.	TRBV9	TRBJ2-7	few	TGTGCCAGCAGCGTACGCGCCAGTTCCTACGAGCAGTACTTC	CASSVRASSYEQYF
.	TRBV10-2	TRBJ1-5	.	TGCGCCAGCAGCAGTCAGGGAGCTCAGCCCCAGCATTTT	CASSSQGAQPQHF
.	TRBV19	TRBJ2-2	.	TGTGCCAGTAGCAGCCGGGGCCCCGGGGAGCTGTTTTTT	CASSSRGPGELFF
.	TRBV30	TRBJ1-5	.	TGTGCCTGGAGGGGTACAGGGAATCAGCCCCAGCATTTT	CAWRGTGNQPQHF
TRBD2	TRBV12-5	TRBJ2-1	once	TGTGCTAGTGGTTCTCCCCGAACGGGCGGGGGGGCGGATGAGCAGTTCTTC	CASGSPRTGGGADEQFF
TRBD1	TRBV2	TRBJ1-6	.	TGTGCCAGCAACGGACAGGGCTCCTATAATTCACCCCTCCACTTT	CASNGQGSYNSPLHF
.	TRBV20-1	TRBJ2-7	few	TGCAGTGCTAGCACTAGTTTCGAGCAGTACTTC	CSASTSFEQYF
.	TRBV11-3	TRBJ2-1	few	TGTGCCAGCAGCTACACAGGGAGAGTGGCCTATGAGCAGTTCTTC	CASSYTGRVAYEQFF
TRBD1	TRBV5-4	TRBJ1-1	few	TGTGCCAGCAGCCGGGACAGGGGAACTGAAGCTTTCTTT	CASSRDRGTEAFF
.	TRBV6-1	TRBJ1-6	few	TGTGCCAGCAGCAGGGCCTTTTATAATTCACCCCTCCACTTT	CASSRAFYNSPLHF
.	TRBV4-1	TRBJ1-1	.	TGCGCCAGCAGCCAATGGACTTTGAACACTGAAGCTTTCTTT	CASSQWTLNTEAFF
.	TRBV6-9	TRBJ1-6	.	TGTGCCAGCAGTTACGAGAGGGGAATATCACCCCTCCACTTT	CASSYERGISPLHF